Here is one TCR beta chain with its context. No antigen is known for it. Germline V gene sequence: CDR1 MGHRA, CDR2 YSYEKL. The CDR3 extends over 14 amino acids. This specimen belongs to a study of CXCR3-negative and CXCR3-positive naive CD8 T cells. Points from the study as a whole: Memory CD8+ cells showed much lower diversity, while both naive subsets displayed comparably high diversity. Both naive subsets, CXCR3-negative and CXCR3-positive, displayed similar TRBV-TRBJ usage, unlike memory cells.

cDNA libraries for TRB were generated by 5' RACE incorporating UMI labels. TCRdb derives one entry per CDR3 protein from the 5' RACE reads, leaving out DNA. The sample's table shows about 40,000 distinct CDR3 sequences. Sorting was done in triplicate for each CD8+ T cell subset (about 320,000 cells each). The V call is TRBV4-1, the J call TRBJ1-5; lacking DNA, the TRBD1 call made by TCRdb goes unchecked. What was sequenced was memory CD8+ T cells from blood. This clonotype originated in a human donor in good health. Some clones in this sample may be carry-over from other donors' samples. This CDR3 is CASGGQGAGGPQHF.